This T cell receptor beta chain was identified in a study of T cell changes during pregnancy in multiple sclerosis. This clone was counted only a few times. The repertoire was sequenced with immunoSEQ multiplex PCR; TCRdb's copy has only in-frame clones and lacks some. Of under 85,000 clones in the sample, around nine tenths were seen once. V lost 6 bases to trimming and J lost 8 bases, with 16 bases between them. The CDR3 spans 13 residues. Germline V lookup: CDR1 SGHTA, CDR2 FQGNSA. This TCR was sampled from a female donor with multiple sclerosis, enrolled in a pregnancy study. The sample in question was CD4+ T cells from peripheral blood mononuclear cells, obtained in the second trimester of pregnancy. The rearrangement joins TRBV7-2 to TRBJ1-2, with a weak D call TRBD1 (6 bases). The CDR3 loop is CASSSSGGLGYTF. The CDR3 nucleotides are TGTGCCAGCAGTTCATCGGGGGGGCTCGGCTACACCTTC.